This passage covers 9 T cell receptor beta chains from one sample sequenced in a study of CD8 T cells in ankylosing spondylitis. TCRdb reprocessed the 5' RACE reads with MiXCR, giving one entry per CDR3 protein. The data hold about 800,000 distinct CDR3 sequences, with 12% observed a single time. Whole-study findings and limits: Seemingly characteristic of ankylosing spondylitis blood was a TCR beta motif consisting of several highly homologous variants.

These receptors have no identified antigens. The specimen was blood, either unsorted or a sorted T cell fraction (not recorded which). The source is a male donor with ankylosing spondylitis.

This clonotype has at least ten counts. J is TRBJ1-2 and V is TRBV29-1; D is ambiguous. The CDR3 has 13 residues. Germline V CDR1 and CDR2: SQVTM, ANQGSEA. The V gene lost 6 bases and the J gene lost 5 bases, with 16 bases spanning the gap. DNA of the CDR3: TGCAGCGTGACCATGCGGCTGGGGTATGGCTACACCTTC. It specifies CSVTMRLGYGYTF.

In its sample, this clonotype was seen a few times. The chain recombines TRBV6-2 or TRBV6-3 with TRBJ2-2, with 10 positions matching TRBD2. The V segment lost 2 bases and the J segment 1 base; nucleotides outside the gene matches: 1. The V gene's germline CDR1 is MNHEY and CDR2 SVGEGT. The CDR3 contains 16 residues. The CDR3 sequence is CASSYRLAGNTGELFF. The CDR3 region has the DNA TGTGCCAGCAGTTACCGACTAGCGGGGAACACCGGGGAGCTGTTTTTT.

There are a few counts of this clonotype. At one of its ends the junction is not consistent with the germline gene, which may arise from a read error. The V call is TRBV15, the J call TRBJ1-1, with TRBD1 as a possible D gene (5 bases). The CDR3 consists of 14 residues. Germline V gives CDR1 LNHNV, CDR2 YYDKDF (reference sequence). Here the CDR3 DNA reads TGTGCCACCAGCAGAGATTTGGAGGGGACTGAAGTTTTCTTT. This sequence encodes CATSRDLEGTEVFF.

The genes are TRBV7-9 and TRBJ2-1; D may be TRBD1 or TRBD2 (5 bases each). CDR3 length: 13 residues. V was pared by 8 bases and J by 6 bases, with 14 bases between. Germline V gene sequence: CDR1 SEHNR, CDR2 FQNEAQ (reference sequence). CDR3 bases: TGTGCCAGCGGCCCGGGGCTCCGCAATGAGCAGTTCTTC. Amino acids: CASGPGLRNEQFF.

This clonotype was recorded many times. V gene TRBV29-1 combines with J gene TRBJ2-3; 7 bases match TRBD1. The CDR3 consists of 14 residues. In germline, CDR1 is SQVTM, CDR2 ANQGSEA. After removal of 5 bases from V and 2 bases from J, the junction contained 7 bases not matched to a gene. DNA of the CDR3: TGCAGCGTTTCTAAGGGGACAGACACAGATACGCAGTATTTT. Translating gives CSVSKGTDTDTQYF.

V and J are TRBV21-1 and TRBJ2-7; the table's D call, TRBD2, has no DNA check behind it. TRBV21-1 is a recognized pseudogene. This CDR3 contains 18 residues. For the CDR3, the DNA is TGTGCCAGCAGCAAAGGGCAGAAGGGGACTAGCTTCTTCTACGAGCAGTACTTC. Translating gives CASSKGQKGTSFFYEQYF.

This clonotype was seen a handful of times. V gene TRBV7-2 combines with J gene TRBJ1-1; TRBD1 matches at 7 bases. The junction had 10 bases not matched to a gene; V was cut back by 5 bases and J by 10 bases. Germline V gene lookup returns CDR1 SGHTA and CDR2 FQGNSA. The CDR3 spans 13 residues. The CDR3 sequence is CASSKETGFVAFF. CDR3 nucleotides: TGTGCCAGCAGCAAGGAGACAGGGTTCGTAGCTTTCTTT. Full variable domain (missing parts from reference TRBV7-2 and TRBJ1-1): GAGVSQSPSNKVTEKGKDVELRCDPISGHTALYWYRQSLGQGLEFLIYFQGNSAPDKSGLPSDRFSAERTGGSVSTLTIQRTQQEDSAVYLCASSKETGFVAFFGQGTRLTVV.

This clonotype was seen many times. This chain joins TRBV15 and TRBJ2-7, with TRBD1 matching 12 bases. The V and J ends lost 1 base and 2 bases, in that order; junction bases with no gene match: 3. CDR3 length: 16 amino acids. CDR1 and CDR2 (germline): LNHNV, YYDKDF (reference sequence). The CDR3 is CATSRGGDRGPYEQYF. The CDR3 DNA reads TGTGCCACCAGCAGAGGGGGGGACAGGGGGCCCTACGAGCAGTACTTC.

The chain recombines TRBV29-1 with TRBJ2-1; 11 positions match TRBD2. The CDR3 loop spans 15 amino acids. Trimming at V came to 7 bases and at J to 3 bases, leaving 8 bases not matched to a gene. Looked up from germline, CDR1 is SQVTM and CDR2 is ANQGSEA. The DNA for the CDR3 is TGCAGCGCTTTACTAGCGGGAGCAATCTACAATGAGCAGTTCTTC. Amino acid sequence: CSALLAGAIYNEQFF.